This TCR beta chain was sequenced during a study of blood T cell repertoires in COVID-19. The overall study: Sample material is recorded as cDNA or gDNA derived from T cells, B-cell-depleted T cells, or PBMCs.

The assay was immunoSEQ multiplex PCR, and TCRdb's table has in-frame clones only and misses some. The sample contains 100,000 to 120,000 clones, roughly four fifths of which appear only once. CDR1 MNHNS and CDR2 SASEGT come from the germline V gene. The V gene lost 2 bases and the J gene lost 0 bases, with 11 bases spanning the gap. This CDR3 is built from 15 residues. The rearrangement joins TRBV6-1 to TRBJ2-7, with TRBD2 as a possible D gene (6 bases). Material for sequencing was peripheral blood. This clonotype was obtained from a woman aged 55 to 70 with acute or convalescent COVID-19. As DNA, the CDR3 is TGTGCCAGCAGTGAACCCCCGACTAGCTCCTACGAGCAGTACTTC. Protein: CASSEPPTSSYEQYF.